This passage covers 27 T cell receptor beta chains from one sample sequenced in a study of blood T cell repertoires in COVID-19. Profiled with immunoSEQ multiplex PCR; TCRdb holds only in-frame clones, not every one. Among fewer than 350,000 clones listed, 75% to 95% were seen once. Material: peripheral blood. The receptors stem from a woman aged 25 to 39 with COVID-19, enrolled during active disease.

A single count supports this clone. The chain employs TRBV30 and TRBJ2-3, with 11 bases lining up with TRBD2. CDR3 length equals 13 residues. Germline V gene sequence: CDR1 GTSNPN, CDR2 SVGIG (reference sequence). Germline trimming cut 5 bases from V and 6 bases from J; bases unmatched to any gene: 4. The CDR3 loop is CAWGSGRVDTQYF. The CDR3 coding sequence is TGTGCCTGGGGTAGCGGGAGGGTTGATACGCAGTATTTT.

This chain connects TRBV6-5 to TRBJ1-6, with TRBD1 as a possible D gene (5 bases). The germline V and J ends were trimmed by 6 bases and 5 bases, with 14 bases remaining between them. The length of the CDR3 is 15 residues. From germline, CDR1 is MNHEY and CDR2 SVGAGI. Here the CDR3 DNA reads TGTGCCAGCAGGCTCGACTGGGGGGATAATTCACCCCTCCACTTT. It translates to CASRLDWGDNSPLHF.

CDR3 in DNA: TGTGCCAGCAGTTTAATAACAGGTGAAGCTTTCTTT. The encoded protein is CASSLITGEAFF. This chain links TRBV28 with TRBJ1-1; a weak D match, TRBD1 (5 bases). The CDR3 sequence is 12 residues long. V was pared by 2 bases and J by 7 bases, with 8 bases between. Per germline, CDR1 MDHEN and CDR2 SYDVKM.

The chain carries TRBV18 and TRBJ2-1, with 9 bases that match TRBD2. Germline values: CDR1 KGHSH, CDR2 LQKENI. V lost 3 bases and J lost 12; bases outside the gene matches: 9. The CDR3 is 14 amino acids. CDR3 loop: CASSPGLADLLQFF. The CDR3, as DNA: TGTGCCAGCTCACCGGGACTAGCAGACCTTCTGCAGTTCTTC.

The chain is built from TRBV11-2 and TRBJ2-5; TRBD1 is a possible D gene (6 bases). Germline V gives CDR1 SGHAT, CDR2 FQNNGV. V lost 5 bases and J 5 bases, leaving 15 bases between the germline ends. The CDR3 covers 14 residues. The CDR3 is CASSPIGGWETQYF. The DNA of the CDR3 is TGTGCCAGCAGCCCCATTGGGGGCTGGGAGACCCAGTACTTC.

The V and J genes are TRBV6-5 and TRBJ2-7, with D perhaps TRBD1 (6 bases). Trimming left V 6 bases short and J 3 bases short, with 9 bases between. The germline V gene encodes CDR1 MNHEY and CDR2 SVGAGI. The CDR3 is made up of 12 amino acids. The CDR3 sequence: CASRDSYYEQYF. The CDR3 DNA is TGTGCCAGCAGGGACAGTTACTACGAGCAGTACTTC.

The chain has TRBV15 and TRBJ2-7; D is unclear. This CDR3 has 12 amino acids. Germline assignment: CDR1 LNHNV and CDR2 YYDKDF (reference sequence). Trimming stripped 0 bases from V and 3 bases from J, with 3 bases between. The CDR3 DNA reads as TGTGCCACCAGCAGAGACGGCTACGAGCAGTACTTC. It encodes CATSRDGYEQYF.

The CDR3, as DNA: TGTGCCAGCAGCGCGCTAGGAGGGGTGCGCAATGAGCAGTTCTTC. Translating it yields CASSALGGVRNEQFF. This chain links TRBV7-9 with TRBJ2-1; D possibly corresponds to TRBD2 (6 bases). This CDR3 has 15 residues. Germline loops: CDR1 SEHNR, CDR2 FQNEAQ (reference sequence). Trimming removed 5 bases at V and 6 bases at J, with 17 bases between.

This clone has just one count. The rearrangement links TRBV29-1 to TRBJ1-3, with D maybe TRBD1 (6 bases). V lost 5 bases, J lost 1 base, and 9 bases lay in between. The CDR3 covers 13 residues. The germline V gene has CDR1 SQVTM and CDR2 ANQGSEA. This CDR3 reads CSVNTGSGNTIYF. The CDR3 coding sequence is TGCAGCGTTAACACAGGGTCTGGAAACACCATATATTTT.

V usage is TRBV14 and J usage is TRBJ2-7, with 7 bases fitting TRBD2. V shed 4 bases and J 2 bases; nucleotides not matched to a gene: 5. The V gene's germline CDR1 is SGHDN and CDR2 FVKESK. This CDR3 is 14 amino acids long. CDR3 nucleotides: TGTGCCAGCAGCCTCTTCGGGGGGACCTACGAGCAGTACTTC. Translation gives CASSLFGGTYEQYF.

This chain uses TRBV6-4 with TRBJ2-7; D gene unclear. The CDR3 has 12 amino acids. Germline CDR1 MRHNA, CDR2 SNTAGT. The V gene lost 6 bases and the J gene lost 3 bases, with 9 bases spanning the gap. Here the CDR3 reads CASRPRNYEQYF. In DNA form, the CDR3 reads TGTGCCAGCAGGCCCAGGAACTACGAGCAGTACTTC.

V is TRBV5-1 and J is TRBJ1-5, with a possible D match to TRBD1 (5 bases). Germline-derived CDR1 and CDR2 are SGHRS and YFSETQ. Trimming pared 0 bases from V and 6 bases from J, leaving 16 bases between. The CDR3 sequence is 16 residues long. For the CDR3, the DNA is TGCGCCAGCAGCTTGGATGTCCAGGGTCAGGGTCAGCCCCAGCATTTT. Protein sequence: CASSLDVQGQGQPQHF. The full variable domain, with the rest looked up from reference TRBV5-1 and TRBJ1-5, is KAGVTQTPRYLIKTRGQQVTLSCSPISGHRSVSWYQQTPGQGLQFLFEYFSETQRNKGNFPGRFSGRQFSNSRSEMNVSTLELGDSALYLCASSLDVQGQGQPQHFGDGTRLSIL.

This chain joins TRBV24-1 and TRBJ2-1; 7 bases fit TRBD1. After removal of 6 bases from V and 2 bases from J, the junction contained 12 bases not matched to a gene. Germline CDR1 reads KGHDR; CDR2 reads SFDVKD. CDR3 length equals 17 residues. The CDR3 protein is CATSLGTGVNAYNEQFF. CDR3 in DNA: TGTGCCACCAGTCTGGGAACAGGGGTAAATGCCTACAATGAGCAGTTCTTC.

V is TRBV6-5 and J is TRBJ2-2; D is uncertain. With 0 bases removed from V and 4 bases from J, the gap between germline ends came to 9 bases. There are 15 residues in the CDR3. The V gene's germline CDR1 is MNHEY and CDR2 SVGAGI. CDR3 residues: CASSYSTLSTGELFF. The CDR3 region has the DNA TGTGCCAGCAGTTACTCGACTCTGTCCACCGGGGAGCTGTTTTTT.

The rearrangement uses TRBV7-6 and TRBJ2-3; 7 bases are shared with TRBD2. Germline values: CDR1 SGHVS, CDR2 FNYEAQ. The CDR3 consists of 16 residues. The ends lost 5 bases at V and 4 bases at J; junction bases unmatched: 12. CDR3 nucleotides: TGTGCCAGCAGCGGGCGGGGGAGGGATGGGGCAGATACGCAGTATTTT. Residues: CASSGRGRDGADTQYF.

The CDR3 is CASRATQRGSGANVLTF. In DNA form, the CDR3 reads TGTGCCAGCAGGGCGACGCAACGGGGCTCTGGGGCCAACGTCCTGACTTTC. The rearrangement uses TRBV7-9 and TRBJ2-6; the D gene is possibly TRBD2 (5 bases). V dropped 6 bases and J dropped 0 bases, with 15 bases sitting between them. The CDR3 is 17 residues long. From germline, CDR1 is SEHNR and CDR2 FQNEAQ (reference sequence).

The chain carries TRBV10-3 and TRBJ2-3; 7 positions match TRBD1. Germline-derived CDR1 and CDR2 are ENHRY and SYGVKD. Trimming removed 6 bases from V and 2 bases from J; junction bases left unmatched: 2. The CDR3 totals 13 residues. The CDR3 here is CAIRGTATDTQYF. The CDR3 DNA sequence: TGTGCCATCAGGGGGACAGCCACAGATACGCAGTATTTT.

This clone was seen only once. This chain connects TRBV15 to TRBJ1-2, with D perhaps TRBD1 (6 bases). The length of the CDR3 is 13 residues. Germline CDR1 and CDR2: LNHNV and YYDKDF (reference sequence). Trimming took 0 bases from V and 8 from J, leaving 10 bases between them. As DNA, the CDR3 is TGTGCCACCAGCAGAGAAGAGGGGGAAGGCTACACCTTC. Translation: CATSREEGEGYTF.

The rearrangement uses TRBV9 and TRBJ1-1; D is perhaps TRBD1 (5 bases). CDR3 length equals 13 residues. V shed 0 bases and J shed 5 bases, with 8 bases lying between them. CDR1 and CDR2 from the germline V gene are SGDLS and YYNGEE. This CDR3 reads CASSVGRGTEAFF. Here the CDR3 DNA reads TGTGCCAGCAGCGTAGGTAGGGGAACTGAAGCTTTCTTT.

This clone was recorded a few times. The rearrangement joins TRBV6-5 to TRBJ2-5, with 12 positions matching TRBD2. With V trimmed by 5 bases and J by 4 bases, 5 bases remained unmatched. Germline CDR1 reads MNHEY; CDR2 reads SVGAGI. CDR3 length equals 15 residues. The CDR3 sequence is CASSPLAGGAETQYF. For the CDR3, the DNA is TGTGCCAGCAGTCCACTAGCGGGAGGCGCAGAGACCCAGTACTTC.

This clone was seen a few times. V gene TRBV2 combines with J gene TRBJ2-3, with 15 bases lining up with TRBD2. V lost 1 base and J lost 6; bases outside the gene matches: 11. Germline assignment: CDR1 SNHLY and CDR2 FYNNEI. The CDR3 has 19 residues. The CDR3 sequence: CASSEGQPGLAGGPDTQYF. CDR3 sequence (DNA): TGTGCCAGCAGTGAAGGACAGCCTGGACTAGCGGGAGGGCCGGATACGCAGTATTTT. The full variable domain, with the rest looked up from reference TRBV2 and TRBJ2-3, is EPEVTQTPSHQVTQMGQEVILRCVPISNHLYFYWYRQILGQKVEFLVSFYNNEISEKSEIFDDQFSVERPDGSNFTLKIRSTKLEDSAMYFCASSEGQPGLAGGPDTQYFGPGTRLTVL.

The CDR3 nucleotides read TGTGCCAGCAGCGCGGCGGTATACAATGAGCAGTTCTTC. It is translated as CASSAAVYNEQFF. The rearrangement links TRBV6-5 to TRBJ2-1; D ambiguous. Germline V lookup: CDR1 MNHEY, CDR2 SVGAGI. This CDR3 spans 13 amino acids. V dropped 6 bases and J dropped 4 bases, with 10 bases sitting between them.

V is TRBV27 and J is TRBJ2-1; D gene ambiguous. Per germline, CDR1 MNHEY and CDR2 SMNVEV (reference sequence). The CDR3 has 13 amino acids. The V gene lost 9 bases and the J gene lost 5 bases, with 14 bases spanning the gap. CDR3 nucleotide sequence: TGTGCCAGTCTCCCCAGAAACCACAATGAGCAGTTCTTC. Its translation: CASLPRNHNEQFF.

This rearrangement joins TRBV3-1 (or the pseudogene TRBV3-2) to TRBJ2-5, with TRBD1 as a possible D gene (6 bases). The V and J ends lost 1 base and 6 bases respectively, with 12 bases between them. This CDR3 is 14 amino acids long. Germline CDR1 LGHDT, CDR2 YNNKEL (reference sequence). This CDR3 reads CASSQGSGEKTQYF. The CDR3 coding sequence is TGTGCCAGCAGCCAAGGCTCAGGGGAGAAGACCCAGTACTTC.

The CDR3 reads CASSFGTGFEKLFF. The CDR3 nucleotides are TGTGCCAGCAGTTTCGGGACAGGGTTTGAAAAACTGTTTTTT. This chain uses TRBV27 with TRBJ1-4; TRBD1 agrees at 9 bases. The CDR3 length is 14 residues. Germline V CDR1 and CDR2: MNHEY, SMNVEV (reference sequence). Trimming took 3 bases from V and 7 from J; bases not matched to a gene: 3.

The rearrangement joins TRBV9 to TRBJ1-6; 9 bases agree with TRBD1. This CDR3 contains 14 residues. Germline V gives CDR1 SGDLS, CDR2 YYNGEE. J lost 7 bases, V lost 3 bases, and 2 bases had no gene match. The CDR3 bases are TGTGCCAGCAGCGGACAGGGGGGGAATTCACCCCTCCACTTT. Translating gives CASSGQGGNSPLHF.

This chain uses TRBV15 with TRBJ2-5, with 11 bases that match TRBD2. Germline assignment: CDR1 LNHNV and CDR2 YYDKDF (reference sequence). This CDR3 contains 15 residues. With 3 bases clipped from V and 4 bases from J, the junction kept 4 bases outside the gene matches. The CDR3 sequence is CATSRVAGGGETQYF. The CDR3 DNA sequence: TGTGCCACCAGCAGGGTAGCGGGAGGGGGAGAGACCCAGTACTTC.